This T cell receptor (beta chain) was captured in a study of T-cell memory formation after mild COVID-19 (TCRdb year 2021). With respect to the entire study: TCR sequence clusters from the two donors were found to be largely donor specific. In two donors, T-cell clones that expanded and contracted after mild COVID-19 were tracked by sequencing TCRalpha and TCRbeta repertoires over time. Two young, previously healthy adult volunteers, one female and one male, were included in the cohort. The investigation overall reported the following: The second-wave clones that peaked on day 37 were not confirmed to be SARS-CoV-2 specific. Only a couple of mild cases were covered in the study, and larger cohorts including severe cases with pre-infection samples were considered necessary. Some responding clones were detected in pre-infection memory, which suggested that pre-existing cross-reactive memory T cells had joined the SARS-CoV-2 response. Contracting CD4+ clones appeared mostly in the CM and EM memory subsets, whereas CD8+ clones were enriched in EMRA. Clones contracting from day 15 to 85 had balanced CD4/CD8 phenotypes, while a second wave expanding from day 15 to 37 was biased towards CD4+.

The instrument was an Illumina NovaSeq 6000. Using 5'RACE with constant-segment primers, TCRalpha and TCRbeta cDNA libraries were constructed, with sample barcodes and unique molecular identifiers added in the process. Trizol reagent was used to extract RNA from every sample. Libraries were amplified in two PCR steps, with a second sample barcode and Illumina TruSeq adapters added in the second step. Sequencing of libraries was performed on an Illumina NovaSeq with 2 x 150 bp paired-end reads. As for the authors' bioinformatics: With migec v1.2.7, reads were demultiplexed and then collapsed into UMI-guided consensus sequences. Using mixcr v2.1.11, UMI consensuses were aligned to TRA and TRB V and J templates and then assembled into clonotypes. Clonotypes were classified as expanded or contracted when called significant by both edgeR and NoisET, with noise models trained on biological replicates. For edgeR calls, a false discovery rate-adjusted p below 0.01 and a log2 fold-change threshold of 1 were applied. As an exploratory analysis of dynamics, max-normalized trajectories of the 1000 most abundant clonotypes were examined with PCA combined with hierarchical clustering. Separately sequenced CD4+ and CD8+ repertoires were used to assign a CD4 or CD8 phenotype to each responding clone. TCRdb cleaned the public reads at Q25 with fastp, built clones with MiXCR and kept in-frame beta chains. Every entry covers one CDR3 protein and lists the most common genes and DNA from its rows. Here the V and J calls rest on TCRdb's processing, not on the authors' analysis. This sample gives some 180,000 distinct CDR3 sequences in total; about a fifth of them show up just once. The ten largest make up 3% to 4.5% of the sample.

This clonotype was counted only a few times. Its antigen remains unidentified. No much larger clone exists at a distance of one base, and base qualities are not known. V lost 7 bases and J lost 6 bases, and the count of bases not matched to a germline gene is 7. From the cysteine through the phenylalanine, the CDR3 covers 14 amino acids. Of all the DNA, just the CDR3 is kept, 42 bases in frame from base 1. Ficoll-Paque density gradient centrifugation was used to isolate PBMCs. The receptor was isolated from a man between 18 and 35 years old who had mild COVID-19 (a few samples of this study predate the infection). The sample titles of this study are shuffled in the database, so cell type and time point are left out; the donor was told from shared clones. The chain is assembled from TRBV12-3 or TRBV12-4 and TRBJ1-5, with 9 bases matching TRBD1. The sequencing input was PBMCs or a T cell subset sorted from them (not recorded which). CDR3 sequence: CASTGTGSTQPQHF. DNA sequence: TGTGCCAGCACCGGGACAGGGTCGACTCAGCCCCAGCATTTT.